The rows below give T cell receptor beta chains drawn from one sample of a study of shared clonotypes between healthy human individuals. Profiling relied on immunoSEQ multiplex PCR, and the TCRdb table lists in-frame clones only, not all of them. The data show about 500,000 clones, with around 77% seen just once and around 11% held by the top ten. The specimen sequenced was PBMCs. All receptors come from a woman aged 40-49 years in good health. Some clones in this sample may be carry-over from other donors' samples. CDR3s include the opening cysteine and the closing phenylalanine or tryptophan. The D gene is left open where the match is weak. Not every row has a clone size; where given, it reads once, few, many or a size class.

j_gene: TRBJ2-3
abundance: NA
v_gene: TRBV27
d_gene: NA
CDR3aa: CASSFGGRRDTQYF
CDR3nt: TGTGCCAGCAGTTTTGGGGGGCGCAGAGATACGCAGTATTTT

j_gene: TRBJ2-2
abundance: NA
v_gene: TRBV7-2
d_gene: TRBD2
CDR3aa: CASSLSGGTGELFF
CDR3nt: TGTGCCAGCAGCCTTAGCGGGGGCACCGGGGAGCTGTTTTTT

j_gene: TRBJ2-3
abundance: NA
v_gene: TRBV28
d_gene: NA
CDR3aa: CASRGGQSTDTQYF
CDR3nt: TGTGCCAGCAGGGGGGGACAGAGCACAGATACGCAGTATTTT

j_gene: TRBJ2-7
abundance: NA
v_gene: TRBV10-2
d_gene: TRBD2
CDR3aa: CASSVRGGVPYEQYF
CDR3nt: TGCGCCAGCAGTGTTCGGGGGGGGGTTCCCTACGAGCAGTACTTC

j_gene: TRBJ2-1
abundance: NA
v_gene: TRBV28
d_gene: TRBD2
CDR3aa: CASRSAGEGFF
CDR3nt: TGTGCCAGCAGGTCTGCGGGAGAGGGGTTCTTC

j_gene: TRBJ2-7
abundance: NA
v_gene: TRBV2
d_gene: NA
CDR3aa: CASSFTSLPYEQYF
CDR3nt: TGTGCCAGCAGTTTCACCTCCTTACCGTACGAGCAGTACTTC

j_gene: TRBJ2-7
abundance: NA
v_gene: TRBV7-9
d_gene: TRBD2
CDR3aa: CASSPTSGDGQYF
CDR3nt: TGTGCCAGCAGTCCGACTAGCGGGGACGGGCAGTACTTC

j_gene: TRBJ2-7
abundance: NA
v_gene: TRBV5-1
d_gene: NA
CDR3aa: CASSLVPGPSYEQYF
CDR3nt: TGCGCCAGCAGCTTGGTGCCCGGGCCCTCCTACGAGCAGTACTTC

j_gene: TRBJ1-2
abundance: NA
v_gene: TRBV28
d_gene: TRBD1
CDR3aa: CASEPSGTEDYGYTF
CDR3nt: TGTGCCAGCGAGCCATCCGGGACAGAAGACTATGGCTACACCTTC

j_gene: TRBJ2-1
abundance: NA
v_gene: TRBV15
d_gene: TRBD1
CDR3aa: CATSHRGDSYNEQFF
CDR3nt: TGTGCCACCAGCCACAGGGGGGACTCCTACAATGAGCAGTTCTTC

j_gene: TRBJ2-7
abundance: NA
v_gene: TRBV6-5
d_gene: TRBD2
CDR3aa: CASRTGLATYEQYF
CDR3nt: TGTGCCAGCAGGACTGGACTAGCCACCTACGAGCAGTACTTC

j_gene: TRBJ2-7
abundance: NA
v_gene: TRBV5-4
d_gene: NA
CDR3aa: CASSRDRNTYEQYF
CDR3nt: TGTGCCAGCAGCCGCGACAGGAACACCTACGAGCAGTACTTC

j_gene: TRBJ2-4
abundance: once
v_gene: TRBV28
d_gene: NA
CDR3aa: CASSSQGGWAKNIQYF
CDR3nt: TGTGCCAGCAGTTCCCAGGGTGGTTGGGCCAAAAACATTCAGTACTTC

j_gene: TRBJ2-5
abundance: few
v_gene: TRBV28
d_gene: TRBD1
CDR3aa: CASRGTAQETQYF
CDR3nt: TGTGCCAGCAGGGGGACAGCCCAAGAGACCCAGTACTTC

j_gene: TRBJ1-3
abundance: NA
v_gene: TRBV5-8
d_gene: NA
CDR3aa: CASITSGFGNTIYF
CDR3nt: TGTGCCAGCATCACCTCAGGGTTCGGAAACACCATATATTTT

j_gene: TRBJ1-1
abundance: NA
v_gene: TRBV19
d_gene: NA
CDR3aa: CASSIQGTEAFF
CDR3nt: TGTGCCAGTAGCATACAGGGAACTGAAGCTTTCTTT

j_gene: TRBJ2-1
abundance: NA
v_gene: TRBV7-9
d_gene: NA
CDR3aa: CASSLEGGISYNEQFF
CDR3nt: TGTGCCAGCAGCTTAGAAGGAGGGATCTCCTACAATGAGCAGTTCTTC

j_gene: TRBJ2-7
abundance: NA
v_gene: TRBV21-1
d_gene: NA
CDR3aa: CASSNYGRDAYYEQYF
CDR3nt: TGTGCCAGCAGCAACTATGGACGGGACGCCTACTACGAGCAGTACTTC

j_gene: TRBJ2-1
abundance: NA
v_gene: TRBV7-3
d_gene: TRBD1
CDR3aa: CASSSTGTGVNEQFF
CDR3nt: TGTGCCAGCAGCTCGACCGGGACAGGGGTAAATGAGCAGTTCTTC

j_gene: TRBJ2-2
abundance: NA
v_gene: TRBV11-2
d_gene: NA
CDR3aa: CASSLDPLNTGELFF
CDR3nt: TGTGCCAGCAGCTTAGACCCGCTAAACACCGGGGAGCTGTTTTTT

j_gene: TRBJ2-1
abundance: NA
v_gene: TRBV5-8
d_gene: TRBD1
CDR3aa: CASSQGQGEISYNEQFF
CDR3nt: TGTGCCAGCAGCCAGGGACAGGGAGAGATCTCCTACAATGAGCAGTTCTTC

j_gene: TRBJ1-1
abundance: NA
v_gene: TRBV7-9
d_gene: NA
CDR3aa: CASRRQEMNTEAFF
CDR3nt: TGTGCCAGCAGACGACAGGAAATGAACACTGAAGCTTTCTTT

j_gene: TRBJ2-5
abundance: NA
v_gene: TRBV5-1
d_gene: TRBD1
CDR3aa: CASSLEDRGWEETQYF
CDR3nt: TGCGCCAGCAGCCTTGAAGACAGGGGGTGGGAAGAGACCCAGTACTTC

j_gene: TRBJ1-1
abundance: once
v_gene: TRBV14
d_gene: NA
CDR3aa: CASSQVRANTEAFF
CDR3nt: TGTGCCAGCAGCCAAGTAAGAGCGAACACTGAAGCTTTCTTC

j_gene: TRBJ2-7
abundance: NA
v_gene: TRBV7-2
d_gene: NA
CDR3aa: CASSLGSAALYEQYF
CDR3nt: TGTGCCAGCAGCCTCGGTTCGGCGGCCCTCTACGAGCAGTACTTC

j_gene: TRBJ2-1
abundance: NA
v_gene: TRBV18
d_gene: NA
CDR3aa: CASSPETRSSYNEQFF
CDR3nt: TGTGCCAGCTCACCAGAGACTAGAAGCTCCTACAATGAGCAGTTCTTC

j_gene: TRBJ2-1
abundance: NA
v_gene: TRBV7-8
d_gene: NA
CDR3aa: CASSPWGLRNNEQFF
CDR3nt: TGTGCCAGCAGCCCGTGGGGGCTCAGGAACAATGAGCAGTTCTTC

j_gene: TRBJ1-6
abundance: NA
v_gene: TRBV30
d_gene: NA
CDR3aa: CAWGSPETLVTLHF
CDR3nt: TGTGCCTGGGGGAGTCCAGAAACCCTCGTCACCCTCCACTTT

j_gene: TRBJ2-7
abundance: NA
v_gene: TRBV18
d_gene: TRBD2
CDR3aa: CASSPRASGRGYEQYF
CDR3nt: TGTGCCAGCTCACCACGGGCTAGCGGGAGGGGCTACGAGCAGTACTTC

j_gene: TRBJ2-5
abundance: once
v_gene: TRBV2
d_gene: TRBD1
CDR3aa: CASSEEGTVEYF
CDR3nt: TGTGCCAGCAGTGAAGAGGGGACAGTAGAGTACTTC

j_gene: TRBJ2-1
abundance: NA
v_gene: TRBV18
d_gene: TRBD2
CDR3aa: CASSQGLAGVGNEQFF
CDR3nt: TGTGCCAGCTCACAGGGACTAGCGGGAGTGGGGAATGAGCAGTTCTTC

j_gene: TRBJ1-5
abundance: NA
v_gene: TRBV2
d_gene: NA
CDR3aa: CASTTGTTNQPQHF
CDR3nt: TGTGCCAGCACCACCGGGACAACTAATCAGCCCCAGCATTTT

j_gene: TRBJ1-3
abundance: NA
v_gene: TRBV30
d_gene: NA
CDR3aa: CAWSIGSSGNTIYF
CDR3nt: TGTGCCTGGAGTATTGGGAGTTCTGGAAACACCATATATTTT

j_gene: TRBJ1-1
abundance: NA
v_gene: TRBV5-1
d_gene: NA
CDR3aa: CASSFVGGTTEAFF
CDR3nt: TGCGCCAGCAGCTTCGTCGGGGGTACCACTGAAGCTTTCTTT

j_gene: TRBJ1-2
abundance: NA
v_gene: TRBV2
d_gene: TRBD1
CDR3aa: CASSRTGRSYTF
CDR3nt: TGTGCCAGCAGTCGGACAGGCCGGAGCTACACCTTC

j_gene: TRBJ2-5
abundance: NA
v_gene: TRBV9
d_gene: NA
CDR3aa: CASSVNSFETQYF
CDR3nt: TGTGCCAGCAGCGTGAATAGCTTTGAGACCCAGTACTTC

j_gene: TRBJ1-2
abundance: NA
v_gene: TRBV2
d_gene: TRBD1
CDR3aa: CASGDRGRGYTF
CDR3nt: TGTGCCAGCGGGGACAGGGGCCGTGGCTACACCTTC

j_gene: TRBJ1-1
abundance: NA
v_gene: TRBV6-6
d_gene: NA
CDR3aa: CASSYSTGMNTEAFF
CDR3nt: TGTGCCAGCAGTTACTCGACAGGTATGAACACTGAAGCTTTCTTT

j_gene: TRBJ1-5
abundance: NA
v_gene: TRBV30
d_gene: TRBD1
CDR3aa: CAWSPDRGYQPQHF
CDR3nt: TGTGCCTGGAGCCCTGACAGGGGGTATCAGCCCCAGCATTTT

j_gene: TRBJ1-1
abundance: NA
v_gene: TRBV7-8
d_gene: NA
CDR3aa: CASSLRGSNTEAFF
CDR3nt: TGTGCCAGCAGCTTAAGGGGATCGAACACTGAAGCTTTCTTT

j_gene: TRBJ1-2
abundance: NA
v_gene: TRBV28
d_gene: TRBD1
CDR3aa: CASSLRQGAYGYTF
CDR3nt: TGTGCCAGCAGTCTCCGACAGGGAGCCTATGGTTACACCTTC

j_gene: TRBJ2-2
abundance: NA
v_gene: TRBV28
d_gene: TRBD2
CDR3aa: CASSPLAGVTGELFF
CDR3nt: TGTGCCAGCAGTCCACTAGCGGGAGTAACCGGGGAGCTGTTTTTT

j_gene: TRBJ1-1
abundance: NA
v_gene: TRBV10-3
d_gene: NA
CDR3aa: CAIRLSGTPNTEAFF
CDR3nt: TGTGCCATCAGACTCTCCGGGACGCCGAACACTGAAGCTTTCTTT

j_gene: TRBJ2-5
abundance: many
v_gene: TRBV7-9
d_gene: NA
CDR3aa: CASSSVGDTVLQETQYF
CDR3nt: TGTGCCAGCAGCTCAGTGGGGGACACCGTACTCCAAGAGACCCAGTACTTC

j_gene: TRBJ1-2
abundance: NA
v_gene: TRBV28
d_gene: NA
CDR3aa: CASRVRYGYTF
CDR3nt: TGTGCCAGCAGGGTCCGCTATGGCTACACCTTC

j_gene: TRBJ1-1
abundance: NA
v_gene: TRBV7-9
d_gene: NA
CDR3aa: CASSLKEGHTEAFF
CDR3nt: TGTGCCAGCAGCTTAAAAGAGGGCCACACTGAAGCTTTCTTT

j_gene: TRBJ2-5
abundance: NA
v_gene: TRBV9
d_gene: NA
CDR3aa: CASSVGDSGRVTQYF
CDR3nt: TGTGCCAGCAGCGTAGGGGACAGCGGGCGGGTGACCCAGTACTTC

j_gene: TRBJ2-7
abundance: NA
v_gene: TRBV4-2
d_gene: TRBD2
CDR3aa: CASSQAAGLATYEQYF
CDR3nt: TGTGCCAGCAGCCAGGCCGCGGGACTAGCCACCTACGAGCAGTACTTC

j_gene: TRBJ2-2
abundance: NA
v_gene: TRBV25-1
d_gene: NA
CDR3aa: CASSPMGGTGELFF
CDR3nt: TGTGCCAGCAGCCCCATGGGCGGCACCGGGGAGCTGTTTTTT

j_gene: TRBJ2-7
abundance: NA
v_gene: TRBV4-1
d_gene: TRBD2
CDR3aa: CASSLGTSDSYEQYF
CDR3nt: TGCGCCAGCAGCCTCGGGACTAGCGACTCCTACGAGCAGTACTTC